These 11 T cell receptor beta chains were sequenced from one sample in a study of blood T cell repertoires in COVID-19. Produced via immunoSEQ multiplex PCR; TCRdb's table is partial and in-frame only. Among about 260,000 clones listed, roughly 90% were seen once. What was sequenced was peripheral blood. The receptors originated from a young man with active or convalescent COVID-19.

The V and J genes are TRBV6-2 or TRBV6-3 and TRBJ1-5, with D tentatively TRBD1 (5 bases). Trimming took 2 bases from V and 1 from J, leaving 21 bases between them. The V gene's germline CDR1 is MNHEY and CDR2 SVGEGT. The CDR3 spans 19 residues. The CDR3 DNA reads TGTGCCAGCAGTTACCCCCGTGTATTGGAGGGACGGAGCAATCAGCCCCAGCATTTT. It encodes CASSYPRVLEGRSNQPQHF.

The chain carries TRBV15 and TRBJ2-7, with a tentative D call TRBD1 (5 bases). CDR1 and CDR2 from the germline V gene are LNHNV and YYDKDF (reference sequence). V lost 0 bases to trimming and J lost 6 bases, with 12 bases between them. This CDR3 contains 14 residues. The CDR3 loop reads CATSRDPGRGEQYF. For the CDR3, the DNA is TGTGCCACCAGCAGAGATCCAGGGCGCGGCGAGCAGTACTTC.

This clone has more than one count but fewer than ten. The gene calls are TRBV6-6 and TRBJ2-5; 8 bases match TRBD2. Per germline, CDR1 MNHNY and CDR2 SVGAGI (reference sequence). V lost 5 bases and J lost 4; bases outside the gene matches: 6. This CDR3 is 14 amino acids long. CDR3 region: CASSPAGAAETQYF. Here the CDR3 DNA reads TGTGCCAGCAGTCCAGCGGGGGCCGCAGAGACCCAGTACTTC.

The chain combines TRBV2 with TRBJ2-7; tentatively, D is TRBD1 (6 bases). Germline V gives CDR1 SNHLY, CDR2 FYNNEI. Trimming left V 7 bases short and J 3 bases short, with 10 bases between. The CDR3 length is 12 residues. In DNA, the CDR3 is TGTGCCAGCACCCAACAGGGCTACGAGCAGTACTTC. It codes for CASTQQGYEQYF.

This clone was recorded a few times. This sequence joins TRBV19 and TRBJ2-2; 8 bases line up with TRBD1. J lost 3 bases, V lost 7 bases, and 7 bases had no gene match. CDR1 is LNHDA, CDR2 SQIVND, per germline (reference sequence). This CDR3 has 15 amino acids. CDR3 nucleotides: TGTGCCAGTACGCGGGACAGGAGATACACCGGGGAGCTGTTTTTT. Translation gives CASTRDRRYTGELFF.

This clone was detected a few times. The chain links TRBV7-2 to TRBJ2-7; TRBD1 matches 7 bases. The CDR3 has 15 amino acids. Germline loops: CDR1 SGHTA, CDR2 FQGNSA. V gave up 5 bases and J gave up 3 bases; unmatched junction bases: 10. The CDR3 region has the DNA TGTGCCAGCAGCACCGCCGGGACAGACAACTACGAGCAGTACTTC. This gives the protein CASSTAGTDNYEQYF.

This clone was seen only a few times. This chain connects TRBV6-5 to TRBJ2-5, with TRBD2 as a possible D gene (5 bases). The CDR3 contains 13 residues. V was trimmed by 0 bases and J by 4 bases, leaving 6 bases between them. Germline CDR1 reads MNHEY; CDR2 reads SVGAGI. CDR3 in DNA: TGTGCCAGCAGTTACTCCGCGGGAGAGACCCAGTACTTC. As protein: CASSYSAGETQYF.

There are a few counts of this clone. The V and J genes are TRBV6-1 and TRBJ2-3, with 15 bases identical to TRBD2. Per the germline V gene, CDR1 is MNHNS and CDR2 is SASEGT. Trimming at V came to 6 bases and at J to 5 bases, leaving 9 bases not matched to a gene. There are 17 residues in the CDR3. CDR3 region: CASREQGLAGGLDTQYF. CDR3 DNA sequence: TGTGCCAGCAGAGAACAGGGACTAGCGGGGGGTTTAGATACGCAGTATTTT.

The chain carries TRBV6-5 and TRBJ1-5; 8 bases are shared with TRBD1. This CDR3 is 14 amino acids long. The germline CDR1 and CDR2 sequences are MNHEY and SVGAGI. Germline trimming cut 6 bases from V and 4 bases from J; bases unmatched to any gene: 5. CDR3: CASSRGTGNQPQHF. DNA for the CDR3: TGTGCCAGCAGCCGGGGGACAGGTAATCAGCCCCAGCATTTT.

V gene TRBV3-1 (or the pseudogene TRBV3-2) combines with J gene TRBJ1-2; D not certain. From germline, CDR1 is LGHDT and CDR2 YNNKEL (reference sequence). The CDR3 consists of 18 residues. Trimming cost V 2 bases and J 5 bases, with 24 bases left between them. CDR3 in DNA: TGTGCCAGCAGCCAACAATATCTAGGTTCAGCCCATGGTTATGGCTACACCTTC. Amino acids: CASSQQYLGSAHGYGYTF.

This chain uses TRBV19 with TRBJ1-1, with TRBD1 as a possible D gene (5 bases). The germline V gene has CDR1 LNHDA and CDR2 SQIVND (reference sequence). V lost 5 bases and J 1 base, leaving 8 bases between the germline ends. The CDR3 contains 13 residues. This CDR3 reads CASSQGRNTEAFF. The CDR3 DNA is TGTGCCAGTAGTCAGGGAAGGAACACTGAAGCTTTCTTT.